The 13 T cell receptor beta chains listed next were all sequenced from one sample in a study of blood T cell repertoires in COVID-19. The protocol was immunoSEQ multiplex PCR, while the TCRdb copy is restricted to in-frame clones and leaves out a portion. The sample includes around 80,000 clones, about 85% of them seen just once. The specimen was peripheral blood. These receptors were obtained from a human donor in a cohort sampled during active COVID-19.

The genes are TRBV23-1 and TRBJ2-7; TRBD2 aligns across 7 bases. TRBV23-1 is flagged as an ORF with uncertain function. CDR3 length equals 16 residues. J lost 2 bases, V lost 0 bases, and 7 bases had no gene match. CDR3 loop: CASSQSPWAGAYEQYF. CDR3 coding DNA: TGCGCCAGCAGTCAATCCCCCTGGGCGGGGGCCTACGAGCAGTACTTC.

The chain carries TRBV12-3 or TRBV12-4 and TRBJ1-1; D uncertain. The CDR3 extends over 13 amino acids. Trimming removed 4 bases from V and 3 bases from J, with 9 bases in between. Written as DNA, the CDR3 is TGTGCCAGCAGTTCTCGAGAGGACACTGAAGCTTTCTTT. Amino acid sequence: CASSSREDTEAFF.

This sequence joins TRBV28 and TRBJ1-1; the D gene is possibly TRBD1 (6 bases). The CDR3 covers 14 residues. V was clipped by 5 bases and J by 4 bases, with 14 bases between them. Germline V CDR1 and CDR2: MDHEN, SYDVKM. Here the CDR3 DNA reads TGTGCCAGCAGTCTGCTGACAGGTCCCACTGAAGCTTTCTTT. It is translated as CASSLLTGPTEAFF.

The chain has TRBV28 and TRBJ2-6; 9 bases match TRBD1. Germline values: CDR1 MDHEN, CDR2 SYDVKM. CDR3 length: 15 amino acids. V trimming: 6 bases; J trimming: 4 bases; junction bases outside the gene matches: 4. CDR3 sequence (DNA): TGTGCCAGCAGACAGGGGGCGAAAGGGGCCAACGTCCTGACTTTC. It is translated as CASRQGAKGANVLTF.

The gene calls are TRBV18 and TRBJ2-7; 9 nucleotides match TRBD1. Germline CDR1 reads KGHSH; CDR2 reads LQKENI. V trimming: 2 bases; J trimming: 4 bases; junction bases outside the gene matches: 6. The CDR3 has 15 amino acids. For the CDR3, the DNA is TGTGCCAGCTCACCATTAGGGACAGGGAGGTACGAGCAGTACTTC. It translates to CASSPLGTGRYEQYF.

The chain is built from TRBV5-4 and TRBJ2-1, with TRBD2 matching 11 bases. CDR3 length equals 15 residues. The germline V gene encodes CDR1 SGHNT and CDR2 YYREEE (reference sequence). V was pared by 4 bases and J by 8 bases, with 8 bases of the junction left unmatched. The CDR3, as DNA: TGTGCCAGCAGCGTACTAGCGGGAGTTGGGGATGAGCAGTTCTTC. As protein: CASSVLAGVGDEQFF.

The chain is built from TRBV5-4 and TRBJ2-5, with TRBD1 identical over 8 bases. Trimming removed 2 bases from V and 4 bases from J; junction bases left unmatched: 7. Germline CDR1 and CDR2: SGHNT and YYREEE (reference sequence). The CDR3 loop spans 15 amino acids. CDR3 in DNA: TGTGCCAGCAGCTTTCTCCAGACAGGGGCAGAGACCCAGTACTTC. It translates to CASSFLQTGAETQYF. Drawing the rest from reference TRBV5-4 and TRBJ2-5, the complete variable domain is ETGVTQSPTHLIKTRGQQVTLRCSSQSGHNTVSWYQQALGQGPQFIFQYYREEENGRGNFPPRFSGLQFPNYSSELNVNALELDDSALYLCASSFLQTGAETQYFGPGTRLLVL.

The gene calls are TRBV28 and TRBJ1-5, with D unclear. Trimming stripped 4 bases from V and 2 bases from J, with 6 bases between. This CDR3 has 13 amino acids. Germline V gives CDR1 MDHEN, CDR2 SYDVKM. CDR3 DNA: TGTGCCAGCAGTTGGCAGGGCAATCAGCCCCAGCATTTT. Translation: CASSWQGNQPQHF. The whole variable domain, filled in from reference TRBV28 and TRBJ1-5, reads DVKVTQSSRYLVKRTGEKVFLECVQDMDHENMFWYRQDPGLGLRLIYFSYDVKMKEKGDIPEGYSVSREKKERFSLILESASTNQTSMYLCASSWQGNQPQHFGDGTRLSIL.

The chain couples TRBV6-1 to TRBJ1-1; TRBD1 matches 9 bases. Trimming cost V 2 bases and J 4 bases; bases outside gene matches: 8. The CDR3 extends over 16 amino acids. CDR1 and CDR2 from the germline V gene are MNHNS and SASEGT. CDR3 DNA: TGTGCCAGCAGTGAACTGTTCCGACAGGGGGGCACTGAAGCTTTCTTT. Its protein is CASSELFRQGGTEAFF.

The chain carries TRBV5-4 and TRBJ2-7, with 8 bases aligning to TRBD1. The CDR3 is 16 residues long. Germline CDR1 reads SGHNT; CDR2 reads YYREEE (reference sequence). J was trimmed by 2 bases and V by 1 base; bases with no gene match: 8. The CDR3, as DNA: TGTGCCAGCAGCTTGTTCGACAGGGGCCTAACCTACGAGCAGTACTTC. Translating it yields CASSLFDRGLTYEQYF.

The chain links TRBV28 to TRBJ2-3, with 8 bases aligning to TRBD2. V lost 7 bases, J lost 3 bases, and 6 bases stayed unmatched. From germline, CDR1 is MDHEN and CDR2 SYDVKM. The CDR3 runs 14 residues. This chain's CDR3 is CASTPLAGTDTQYF. CDR3 coding DNA: TGTGCCAGCACCCCCTTAGCGGGGACAGATACGCAGTATTTT.

The chain couples TRBV2 to TRBJ2-1; TRBD2 might be the D (5 bases). The CDR3 is 10 amino acids. Germline V gene lookup returns CDR1 SNHLY and CDR2 FYNNEI. With 4 bases removed from V and 14 bases from J, the gap between germline ends came to 9 bases. The DNA of the CDR3 is TGTGCCAGCAGTGGGGAGTCGGAGTTCTTC. It specifies CASSGESEFF.

The V gene is TRBV4-1, the J gene TRBJ2-3, with 12 positions matching TRBD2. The CDR3 extends over 19 amino acids. From germline, CDR1 is MGHRA and CDR2 YSYEKL. V trimming: 0 bases; J trimming: 0 bases; junction bases outside the gene matches: 7. In nucleotides, the CDR3 is TGCGCCAGCAGCCAAGACCCTAGCGGGAGGGCCAGGAGCACAGATACGCAGTATTTT. Translating it yields CASSQDPSGRARSTDTQYF.